A selection of T cell receptor beta chains follows, all from one sample in a study of T cell responses to AZD1222 COVID-19 vaccine. The assay was immunoSEQ multiplex PCR, and TCRdb's table has in-frame clones only and misses some. The sample holds around 200,000 clones; roughly 88% are singletons and the top ten take approximately 8%. This sample comprised peripheral blood, obtained on day 0 of AZD1222 vaccination. These receptors all come from an adult in good health. Both conserved end residues are part of each CDR3. A D gene is named only where the DNA matches it firmly. Clone size, where shown, is once, few, many, or a class for clones that have expanded.

V gene,D gene,clone size,CDR3 protein
TRBV6-5,-,-,CASSRGTDNQPQHF
TRBV7-6,-,-,CASSQGGGAPNNEQFF
TRBV24-1,-,-,CATSDSLDSYGYTF
TRBV15,-,-,CATAAENTDTQYF
TRBV28,-,-,CASSPTEGGGTDTQYF
TRBV3-1/TRBV3-2,TRBD1,-,CASSPQGADTQYF
TRBV10-3,-,-,CAISGPQGQGWNQPQHF
TRBV6-5,-,-,CASRGSAYSNQPQHF
TRBV5-1,TRBD1,few,CASSLEGQGGYGSYGYTF
TRBV30,-,-,CAWGGANTEAFF
TRBV27,TRBD2,-,CASSLLGGGPGQYF
TRBV11-1,-,-,CASSLSPRENTEAFF
TRBV18,TRBD2,-,CASSSSSGPSSYEQYF
TRBV4-1,TRBD1,once,CASSLQGNGEKLFF
TRBV15,-,-,CATSRGVGATDTQYF
TRBV12-5,-,-,CASGSGTWGEKLFF
TRBV4-2,TRBD2,-,CASSQIPGSGMNNEQFF
TRBV4-1,TRBD2,-,CASSQVERGWRGYFF
TRBV27,TRBD2,-,CASSHLGLAGGKADNEQFF
TRBV28,-,-,CASSLGLYGELFF
TRBV9,-,-,CASSGTGLGAEAFF
TRBV11-2,TRBD2,-,CASSAIGGVRYNEQFF
TRBV5-1,TRBD1,-,CASSRGTGYYEAFF
TRBV2,TRBD1,few,CASVGTGTTEAFF
TRBV19,-,-,CASSHPSRGNYGYTF
TRBV5-4,-,-,CASSTGAQTEAFF
TRBV6-1,TRBD1,-,CASREMPGQSSYEQYF
TRBV28,-,-,CASSVTVGGGTDTQYF
TRBV7-2,-,-,CASSLGAGVTPYEQYF
TRBV7-9,-,-,CASSLAGAYEQYF
TRBV30,-,once,CAWSVDRNTEAFF
TRBV4-1,-,-,CASSPSGARYEQYF
TRBV7-2,-,-,CASSLWLASTDTQYF
TRBV18,TRBD1,-,CASSPGTGGGQPQHF
TRBV12-3/TRBV12-4,-,-,CAGGVGLEPQHF
TRBV6-1,-,-,CASSEGSFYGYTF
TRBV27,TRBD1,-,CASSLWGQWSPPTNEKLFF
TRBV10-3,-,-,CATNRDDLGYTF
TRBV6-5,-,few,CASRQQADGGGEQFF
TRBV5-1,TRBD1,-,CASRRGQGDYEQYF
TRBV3-1/TRBV3-2,-,-,CASSQRQAPIYGYTF
TRBV11-2,TRBD2,once,CASSPGGLVTGELFF
TRBV5-4,TRBD1,once,CASSAGQAFEAFF
TRBV9,-,-,CASSVGATGYEQYF
TRBV28,-,-,CASRTGPGHYGYTF
TRBV28,-,-,CASSYILTGKTRALHF
TRBV12-5,TRBD1,-,CASDAQGVEFEAFF
TRBV7-2,-,-,CASSLDQGRTDTQYF
TRBV9,-,few,CASSVGAQSPLHF